What follows is one T cell receptor (beta chain) and its context. This may arise from a read error, as a much more abundant clone is one base away. The data were taken from a study of blood T cells in healthy people across ages. The second PCR ran about 6 to 12 cycles with a sample-barcoded 5' primer and J-beta primers. Each CDR3 protein is one row after TCRdb ran MiXCR on the 5' RACE reads. The profile shows some 900,000 distinct CDR3 sequences, about 48% of them singletons. CDR1 and CDR2 from the germline V gene are MNHEY and SVGAGI. With 11 bases removed from V and 14 bases from J, the gap between germline ends came to 24 bases. The CDR3 spans 13 residues.

The specimen was blood. The receptor was isolated from a man aged 25 to 40 in good health. The chain couples TRBV6-5 to TRBJ1-4; unclear D gene. The CDR3, as DNA: TGTGCCGGCATGTCCGGAGCGGGCCCTATCCTGTTTTTT. Encoded protein: CAGMSGAGPILFF.